This is a list of T cell receptor beta chains from one sample in a study of cytomegalovirus exposure and HLA in healthy donors. Using immunoSEQ multiplex PCR, the repertoire was profiled, and TCRdb retains in-frame clones only, with some absent. The repertoire has about 140,000 clones, over 60% of them found once; the top ten carry around 2%. The specimen was PBMCs. The receptors originated from a man aged 25 to 40 in good health and CMV-seronegative. The CDR3 runs from the conserved cysteine through the conserved F or W. Each record gives: CDR3 protein, CDR3 DNA, D gene, clone size, V gene, J gene. D genes are given only for firm matches. Where a row states a size, it is once, few, many or the class of an expanded clone; other rows omit it.

CASSYRTGELYEQYF	TGTGCCAGCAGCTACCGGACGGGGGAGCTCTACGAGCAGTACTTC	NA	NA	TRBV11-3	TRBJ2-7
CASSAGLAGTGTDTQYF	TGTGCCAGCAGTGCGGGACTAGCGGGCACAGGCACAGATACGCAGTATTTT	TRBD2	NA	TRBV2	TRBJ2-3
CASSSDRAGTGELFF	TGTGCCAGCAGTTCAGACAGGGCGGGCACCGGGGAGCTGTTTTTT	TRBD1	few	TRBV5-4	TRBJ2-2
CASAPIAGVVDTQYF	TGTGCCAGCGCACCCATAGCGGGAGTAGTTGATACGCAGTATTTT	TRBD2	NA	TRBV2	TRBJ2-3
CASSLEHLDGNTIYF	TGTGCCAGCAGCTTAGAACACCTCGATGGAAACACCATATATTTT	NA	NA	TRBV11-2	TRBJ1-3
CAWSISGTGDSPLHF	TGTGCCTGGAGTATCTCCGGGACAGGGGATTCACCCCTCCACTTT	TRBD1	few	TRBV30	TRBJ1-6
CASSVWEGTEAFF	TGTGCCAGCAGCGTATGGGAGGGAACTGAAGCTTTCTTT	NA	NA	TRBV9	TRBJ1-1
CASSGDRTGFKAFF	TGTGCCAGCAGTGGGGACAGGACAGGGTTTAAAGCTTTCTTT	TRBD1	few	TRBV2	TRBJ1-1
CASSDSPQGLGGNQPQHF	TGTGCCAGCAGTGACTCTCCCCAGGGGCTTGGGGGCAATCAGCCCCAGCATTTT	NA	NA	TRBV25-1	TRBJ1-5
CASSPLSLAGGPSNTGELFF	TGTGCCAGCAGCCCCCTATCACTAGCGGGAGGGCCGTCGAACACCGGGGAGCTGTTTTTT	TRBD2	NA	TRBV7-3	TRBJ2-2
CATSRNRGGYEQYF	TGTGCCACCAGCAGAAACAGGGGAGGTTATGAGCAGTACTTC	NA	few	TRBV15	TRBJ2-7
CASSVYNEQFF	TGTGCCAGTAGCGTTTACAATGAGCAGTTCTTC	NA	NA	TRBV19	TRBJ2-1
CATTGGESTDTQYF	TGCGCCACCACCGGCGGAGAGAGCACAGATACGCAGTATTTT	NA	NA	TRBV5-1	TRBJ2-3
CASTYRGQTQYF	TGTGCCAGCACATACAGGGGTCAGACCCAGTACTTC	TRBD1	NA	TRBV28	TRBJ2-5
CASSLRDGGQFF	TGCGCCAGCAGCTTGCGGGATGGAGGGCAGTTCTTC	NA	once	TRBV5-1	TRBJ2-1
CAWSRKGRPETQYF	TGTGCCTGGAGTAGGAAGGGGCGGCCCGAGACCCAGTACTTC	NA	NA	TRBV30	TRBJ2-5
CASSAPPGQGTNEQFF	TGTGCCAGCAGCGCCCCTCCAGGACAGGGGACCAATGAGCAGTTCTTC	TRBD1	NA	TRBV5-4	TRBJ2-1
CASTRAGTGGEQPQHF	TGTGCCAGCACCAGAGCCGGGACAGGGGGCGAGCAGCCCCAGCATTTT	TRBD1	NA	TRBV6-6	TRBJ1-5
CASSEWAGEQYF	TGCGCCAGCAGTGAGTGGGCCGGCGAGCAGTACTTC	NA	once	TRBV10-1	TRBJ2-7
CASHLGTSQNTDTQYF	TGTGCCAGCCACCTTGGGACTAGCCAAAACACAGATACGCAGTATTTT	TRBD2	NA	TRBV2	TRBJ2-3
CASSPDWAYEQYF	TGTGCCAGCAGTCCTGACTGGGCCTACGAGCAGTACTTC	NA	NA	TRBV27	TRBJ2-7
CASSLMGDRQGNEQFF	TGTGCCAGCAGTTTAATGGGGGACAGGCAAGGGAATGAGCAGTTCTTC	TRBD1	NA	TRBV27	TRBJ2-1
CASSRQGGDYGYTF	TGTGCCAGCAGTCGACAGGGGGGGGACTATGGCTACACCTTC	TRBD1	NA	TRBV2	TRBJ1-2
CATRGGTNEKLFF	TGTGCCACCAGGGGGGGGACTAATGAAAAACTGTTTTTT	NA	few	TRBV15	TRBJ1-4
CASSLFIVREFSSGRGGVQYF	TGTGCCAGCAGTTTGTTTATCGTCAGGGAATTCTCTAGCGGGAGGGGTGGAGTGCAGTATTTT	TRBD2	NA	TRBV28	TRBJ2-3
CASSVAGQGTDGYTF	TGTGCCAGCAGCGTAGCAGGACAGGGGACGGATGGCTACACCTTC	TRBD1	NA	TRBV9	TRBJ1-2
CASNRGGGTEAFF	TGTGCCAGCAATCGGGGGGGAGGCACTGAAGCTTTCTTT	NA	NA	TRBV5-4	TRBJ1-1
CAWSLGAGGHYEQYF	TGTGCCTGGAGTCTTGGGGCGGGAGGGCACTACGAGCAGTACTTC	TRBD2	NA	TRBV30	TRBJ2-7
CASSENGVGAGELFF	TGCGCCAGCAGTGAGAACGGAGTTGGCGCCGGGGAGCTGTTTTTT	NA	NA	TRBV10-1	TRBJ2-2
CASSFGDSSYEQYF	TGTGCCAGCAGTTTTGGGGACAGTTCCTACGAGCAGTACTTC	TRBD1	NA	TRBV27	TRBJ2-7
CASSLEGTGPGVEQYF	TGTGCCAGCAGCTTGGAGGGGACAGGGCCAGGGGTCGAGCAGTACTTC	TRBD1	once	TRBV7-9	TRBJ2-7
CASSPGLADSHEQFF	TGCGCCAGCAGCCCGGGACTAGCCGACAGTCATGAGCAGTTCTTC	TRBD2	NA	TRBV5-1	TRBJ2-1
CASSSEDRGNSPLHF	TGCGCCAGCAGCTCCGAGGACAGGGGTAATTCACCCCTCCACTTT	TRBD1	once	TRBV5-1	TRBJ1-6
CASSDNSWTGNSYEQYF	TGTGCCAGCAGCGACAACAGTTGGACAGGTAACTCCTACGAGCAGTACTTC	TRBD1	NA	TRBV7-9	TRBJ2-7
CASSPMTSGRSKETQYF	TGTGCCAGCAGCCCGATGACTAGCGGGAGATCCAAAGAGACCCAGTACTTC	TRBD2	NA	TRBV5-4	TRBJ2-5
CASSLPTGGRQPQHF	TGTGCCAGCAGTTTACCGACAGGGGGCAGGCAGCCCCAGCATTTT	TRBD1	NA	TRBV28	TRBJ1-5
CASSPMGLAGSGEQYF	TGTGCCAGCAGCCCAATGGGACTAGCGGGATCAGGCGAGCAGTACTTC	TRBD2	NA	TRBV9	TRBJ2-7
CASSESYRGHGELFF	TGCGCCAGCAGTGAGTCGTACAGGGGGCACGGGGAGCTGTTTTTT	TRBD1	NA	TRBV10-1	TRBJ2-2
CASSSEPASYEQYF	TGCGCCAGCAGCTCGGAGCCGGCATCCTACGAGCAGTACTTC	NA	few	TRBV5-1	TRBJ2-7
CASSSHGGGVYEQYF	TGTGCCAGCAGTTCCCACGGGGGTGGGGTCTACGAGCAGTACTTC	NA	NA	TRBV6-5	TRBJ2-7
CASSFDAGGAFF	TGTGCCAGCAGCTTCGATGCGGGTGGAGCTTTCTTT	NA	NA	TRBV7-9	TRBJ1-1